The source of this T cell receptor beta chain is a study of cytomegalovirus exposure and HLA in healthy donors. V lost 1 base, J lost 0 bases, and 12 bases lay in between. The CDR3 has 15 residues. The germline V gene encodes CDR1 GTSNPN and CDR2 SVGIG (reference sequence). PCR used 60 Vbeta primers and 13 Jbeta primers. Profiled with immunoSEQ multiplex PCR; TCRdb holds only in-frame clones, not every one. The sample lists 150,000 to 200,000 clones; approximately 80% were seen once. This clonotype was sampled from a young woman in good health and CMV-seronegative. V usage is TRBV30 and J usage is TRBJ1-1, with no clear D. Sequenced: PBMCs. The CDR3 spells CAWSDGDLMNTEAFF. CDR3 nucleotides: TGTGCCTGGAGTGACGGAGACCTAATGAACACTGAAGCTTTCTTT.